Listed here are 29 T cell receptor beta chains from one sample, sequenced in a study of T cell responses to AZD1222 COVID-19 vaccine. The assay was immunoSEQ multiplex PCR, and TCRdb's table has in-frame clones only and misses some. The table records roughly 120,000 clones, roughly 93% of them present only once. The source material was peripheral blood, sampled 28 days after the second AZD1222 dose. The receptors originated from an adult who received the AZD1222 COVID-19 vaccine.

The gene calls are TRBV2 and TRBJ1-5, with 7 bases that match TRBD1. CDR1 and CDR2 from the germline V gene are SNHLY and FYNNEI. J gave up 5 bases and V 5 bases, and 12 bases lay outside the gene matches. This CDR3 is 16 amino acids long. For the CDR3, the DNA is TGTGCCAGCAGTCCATCCCTAGGGGGCGTTCATCAGCCCCAGCATTTT. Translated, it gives CASSPSLGGVHQPQHF.

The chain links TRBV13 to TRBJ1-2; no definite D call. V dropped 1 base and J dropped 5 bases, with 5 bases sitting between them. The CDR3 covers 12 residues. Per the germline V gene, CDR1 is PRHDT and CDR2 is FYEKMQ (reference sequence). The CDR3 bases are TGTGCCAGCAGCTTAGCGGTTTATGGCTACACCTTC. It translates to CASSLAVYGYTF.

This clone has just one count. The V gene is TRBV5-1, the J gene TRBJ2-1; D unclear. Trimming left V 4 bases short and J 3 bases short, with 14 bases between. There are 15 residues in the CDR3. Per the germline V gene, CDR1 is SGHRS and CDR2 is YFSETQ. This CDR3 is CASSQDQAHYNEQFF. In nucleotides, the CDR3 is TGCGCCAGCAGCCAAGACCAAGCCCACTACAATGAGCAGTTCTTC.

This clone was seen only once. The CDR3 loop is CSVGEGGSAFGQFF. The DNA of the CDR3 is TGCAGCGTAGGGGAAGGGGGCTCGGCCTTCGGGCAGTTCTTC. The chain uses TRBV29-1 and TRBJ2-1; TRBD1 aligns across 7 bases. The germline V gene has CDR1 SQVTM and CDR2 ANQGSEA. Losses at the gene ends were 6 bases for V and 12 bases for J; bases not matched to a gene: 17. The CDR3 totals 14 residues.

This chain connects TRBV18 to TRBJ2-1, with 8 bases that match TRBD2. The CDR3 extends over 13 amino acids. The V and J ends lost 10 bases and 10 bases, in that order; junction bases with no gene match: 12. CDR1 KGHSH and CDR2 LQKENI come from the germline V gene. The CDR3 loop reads CATTGGRAKEQFF. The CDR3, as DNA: TGTGCCACCACGGGAGGGAGGGCCAAGGAGCAGTTCTTC. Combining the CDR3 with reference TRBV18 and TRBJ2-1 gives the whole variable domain NAGVMQNPRHLVRRRGQEARLRCSPMKGHSHVYWYRQLPEEGLKFMVYLQKENIIDESGMPKERFSAEFPKEGPSILRIQQVVRGDSAAYFCATTGGRAKEQFFGPGTRLTVL.

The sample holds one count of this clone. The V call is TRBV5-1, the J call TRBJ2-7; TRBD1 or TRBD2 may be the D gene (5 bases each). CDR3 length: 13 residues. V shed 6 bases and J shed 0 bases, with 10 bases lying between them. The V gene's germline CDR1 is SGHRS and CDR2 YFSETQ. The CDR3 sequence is CASNGDGSYEQYF. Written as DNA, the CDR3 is TGCGCCAGCAACGGGGACGGCTCCTACGAGCAGTACTTC. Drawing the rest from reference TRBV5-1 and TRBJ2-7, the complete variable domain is KAGVTQTPRYLIKTRGQQVTLSCSPISGHRSVSWYQQTPGQGLQFLFEYFSETQRNKGNFPGRFSGRQFSNSRSEMNVSTLELGDSALYLCASNGDGSYEQYFGPGTRLTVT.

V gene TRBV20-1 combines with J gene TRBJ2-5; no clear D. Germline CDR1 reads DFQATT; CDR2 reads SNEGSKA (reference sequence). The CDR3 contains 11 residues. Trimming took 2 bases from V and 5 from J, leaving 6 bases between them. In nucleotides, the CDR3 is TGCAGTGCTAGACCAAATGAGACCCAGTACTTC. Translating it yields CSARPNETQYF.

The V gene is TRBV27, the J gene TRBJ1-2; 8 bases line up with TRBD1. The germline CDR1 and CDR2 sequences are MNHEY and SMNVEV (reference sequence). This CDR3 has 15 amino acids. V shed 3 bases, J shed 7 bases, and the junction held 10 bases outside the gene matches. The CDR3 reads CASSFVQGAQTGYTF. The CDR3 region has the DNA TGTGCCAGCAGTTTCGTCCAGGGGGCGCAGACTGGCTACACCTTC.

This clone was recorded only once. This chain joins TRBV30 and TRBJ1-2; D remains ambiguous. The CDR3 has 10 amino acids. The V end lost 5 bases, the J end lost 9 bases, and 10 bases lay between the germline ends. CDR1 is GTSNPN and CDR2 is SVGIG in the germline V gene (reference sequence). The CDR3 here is CAWFLGRYTF. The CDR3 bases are TGTGCCTGGTTCCTCGGTCGCTACACCTTC.

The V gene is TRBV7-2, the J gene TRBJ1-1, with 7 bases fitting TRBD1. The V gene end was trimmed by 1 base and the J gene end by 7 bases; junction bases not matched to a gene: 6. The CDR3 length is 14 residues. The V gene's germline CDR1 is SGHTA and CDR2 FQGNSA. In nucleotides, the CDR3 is TGTGCCAGCAGCTTAGACAGGGGAGTTAATGAAGCTTTCTTT. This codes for CASSLDRGVNEAFF.

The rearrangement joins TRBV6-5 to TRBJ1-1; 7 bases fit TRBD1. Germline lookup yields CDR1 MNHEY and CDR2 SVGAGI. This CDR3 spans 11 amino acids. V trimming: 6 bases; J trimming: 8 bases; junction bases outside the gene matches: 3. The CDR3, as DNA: TGTGCCAGCAGACTGGACAGGGAAGCTTTCTTT. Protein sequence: CASRLDREAFF.

CDR3 in amino acids: CASSYSTGAYEQYF. The CDR3 bases are TGTGCCAGCAGTTACTCGACGGGAGCCTACGAGCAGTACTTC. The genes are TRBV6-5 and TRBJ2-7; TRBD2 might be the D (6 bases). The CDR3 covers 14 residues. V lost 0 bases to trimming and J lost 2 bases, with 8 bases between them. Looked up from germline, CDR1 is MNHEY and CDR2 is SVGAGI.

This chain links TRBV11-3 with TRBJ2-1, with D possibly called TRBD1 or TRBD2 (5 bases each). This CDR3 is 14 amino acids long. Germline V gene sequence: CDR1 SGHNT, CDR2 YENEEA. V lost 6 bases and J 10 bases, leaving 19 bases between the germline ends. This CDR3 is CASSYYSGAGEQFF. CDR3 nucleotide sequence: TGTGCCAGCAGTTACTATTCCGGGGCCGGCGAGCAGTTCTTC.

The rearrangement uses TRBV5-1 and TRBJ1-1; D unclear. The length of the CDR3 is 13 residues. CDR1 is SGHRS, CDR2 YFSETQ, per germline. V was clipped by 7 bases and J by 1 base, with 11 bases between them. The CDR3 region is CASDSVPNTEAFF. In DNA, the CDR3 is TGCGCCAGCGATTCAGTCCCGAACACTGAAGCTTTCTTT.

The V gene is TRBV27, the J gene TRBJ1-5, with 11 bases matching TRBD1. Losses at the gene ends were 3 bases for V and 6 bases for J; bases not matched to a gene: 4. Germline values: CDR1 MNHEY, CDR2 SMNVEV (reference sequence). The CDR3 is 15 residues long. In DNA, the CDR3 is TGTGCCAGCAGTTTGGGACAGGGGGTTCCTCAGCCCCAGCATTTT. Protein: CASSLGQGVPQPQHF.

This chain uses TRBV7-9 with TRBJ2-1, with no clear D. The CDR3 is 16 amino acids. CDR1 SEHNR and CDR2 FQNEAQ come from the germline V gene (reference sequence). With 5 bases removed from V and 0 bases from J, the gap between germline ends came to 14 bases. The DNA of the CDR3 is TGTGCCAGCAGCCAAGTCACCGGCAGCTCCTACAATGAGCAGTTCTTC. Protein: CASSQVTGSSYNEQFF.

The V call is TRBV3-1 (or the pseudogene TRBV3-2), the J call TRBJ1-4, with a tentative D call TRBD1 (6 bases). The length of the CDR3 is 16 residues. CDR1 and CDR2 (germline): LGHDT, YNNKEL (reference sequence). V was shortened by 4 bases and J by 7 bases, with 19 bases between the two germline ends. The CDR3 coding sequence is TGTGCCAGCAGCCTACGGACAGTACACCAGGGTGAAAAACTGTTTTTT. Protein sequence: CASSLRTVHQGEKLFF.

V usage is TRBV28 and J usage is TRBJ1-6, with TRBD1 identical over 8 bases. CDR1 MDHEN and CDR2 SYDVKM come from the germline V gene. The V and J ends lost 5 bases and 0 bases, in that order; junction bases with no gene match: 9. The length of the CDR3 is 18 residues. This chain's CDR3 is CASSPSRTGSSYNSPLHF. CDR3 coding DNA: TGTGCCAGCAGTCCCTCGCGGACAGGGAGCTCCTATAATTCACCCCTCCACTTT. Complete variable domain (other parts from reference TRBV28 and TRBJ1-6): DVKVTQSSRYLVKRTGEKVFLECVQDMDHENMFWYRQDPGLGLRLIYFSYDVKMKEKGDIPEGYSVSREKKERFSLILESASTNQTSMYLCASSPSRTGSSYNSPLHFGNGTRLTVT.

CDR3: CASSPAGGSNEKLFF. The CDR3 nucleotides are TGTGCCAGCAGCCCCGCAGGGGGCTCTAATGAAAAACTGTTTTTT. The chain has TRBV7-9 and TRBJ1-4; 8 bases agree with TRBD1. V lost 5 bases and J lost 3; bases outside the gene matches: 5. The CDR3 totals 15 residues. Germline CDR1 and CDR2: SEHNR and FQNEAQ (reference sequence).

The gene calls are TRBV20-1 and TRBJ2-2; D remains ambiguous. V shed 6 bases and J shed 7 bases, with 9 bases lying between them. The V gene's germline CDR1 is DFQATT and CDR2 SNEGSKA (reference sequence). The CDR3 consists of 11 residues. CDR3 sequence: CSAKRRGELFF. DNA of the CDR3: TGCAGTGCAAAAAGACGCGGGGAGCTGTTTTTT.

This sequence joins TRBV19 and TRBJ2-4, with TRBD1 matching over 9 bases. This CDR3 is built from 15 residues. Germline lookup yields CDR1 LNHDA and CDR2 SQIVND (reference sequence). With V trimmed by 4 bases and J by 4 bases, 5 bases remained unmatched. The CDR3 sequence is CASSNRDRVKNIQYF. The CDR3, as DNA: TGTGCCAGTAGTAACCGGGACAGGGTTAAAAACATTCAGTACTTC.

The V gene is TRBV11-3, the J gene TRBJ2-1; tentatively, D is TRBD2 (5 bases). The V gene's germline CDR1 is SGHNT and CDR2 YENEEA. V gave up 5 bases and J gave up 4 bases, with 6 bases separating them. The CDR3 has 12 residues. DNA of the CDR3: TGTGCCAGCAGCAGGGAGTACAATGAGCAGTTCTTC. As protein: CASSREYNEQFF.

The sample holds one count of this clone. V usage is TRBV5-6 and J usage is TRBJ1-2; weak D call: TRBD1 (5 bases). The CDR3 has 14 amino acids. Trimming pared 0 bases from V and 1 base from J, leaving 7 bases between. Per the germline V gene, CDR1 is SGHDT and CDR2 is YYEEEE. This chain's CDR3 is CASSLGQSNYGYTF. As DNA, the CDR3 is TGTGCCAGCAGCTTGGGACAGAGTAACTATGGCTACACCTTC. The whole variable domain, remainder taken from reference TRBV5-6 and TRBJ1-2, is DAGVTQSPTHLIKTRGQQVTLRCSPKSGHDTVSWYQQALGQGPQFIFQYYEEEERQRGNFPDRFSGHQFPNYSSELNVNALLLGDSALYLCASSLGQSNYGYTFGSGTRLTVV.

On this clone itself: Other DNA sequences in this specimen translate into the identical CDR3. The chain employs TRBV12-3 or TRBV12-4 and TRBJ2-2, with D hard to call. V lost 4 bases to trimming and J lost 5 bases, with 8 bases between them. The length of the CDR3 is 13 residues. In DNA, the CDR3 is TGTGCCAGCAGTTACCGGGTAACCGGGGAGCTGTTTTTT. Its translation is CASSYRVTGELFF.

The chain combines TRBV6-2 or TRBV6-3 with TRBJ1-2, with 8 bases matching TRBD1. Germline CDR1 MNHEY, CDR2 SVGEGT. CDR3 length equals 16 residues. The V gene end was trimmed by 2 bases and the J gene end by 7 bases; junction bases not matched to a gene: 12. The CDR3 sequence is CASSYPSGGVRFGYTF. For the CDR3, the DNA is TGTGCCAGCAGTTACCCGTCAGGGGGCGTAAGATTTGGCTACACCTTC.

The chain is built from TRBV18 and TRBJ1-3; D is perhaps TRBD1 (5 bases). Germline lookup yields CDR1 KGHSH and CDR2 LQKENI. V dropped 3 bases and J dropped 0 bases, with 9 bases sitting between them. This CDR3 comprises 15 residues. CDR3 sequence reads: CASSPNRLSGNTIYF. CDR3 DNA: TGTGCCAGCTCACCCAACAGGCTCTCTGGAAACACCATATATTTT.

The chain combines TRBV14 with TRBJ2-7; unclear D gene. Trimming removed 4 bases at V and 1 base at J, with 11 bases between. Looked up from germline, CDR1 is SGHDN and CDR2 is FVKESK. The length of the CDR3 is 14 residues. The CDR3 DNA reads TGTGCCAGCAGCCGACGACCGTCATCCTACGAGCAGTACTTC. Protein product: CASSRRPSSYEQYF.

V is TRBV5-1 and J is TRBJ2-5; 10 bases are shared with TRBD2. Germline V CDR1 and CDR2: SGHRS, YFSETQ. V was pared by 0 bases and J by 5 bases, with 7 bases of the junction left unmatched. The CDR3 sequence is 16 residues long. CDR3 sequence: CASSLVLSGGRETQYF. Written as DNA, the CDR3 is TGCGCCAGCAGCTTGGTTCTTAGCGGGGGGCGGGAGACCCAGTACTTC.

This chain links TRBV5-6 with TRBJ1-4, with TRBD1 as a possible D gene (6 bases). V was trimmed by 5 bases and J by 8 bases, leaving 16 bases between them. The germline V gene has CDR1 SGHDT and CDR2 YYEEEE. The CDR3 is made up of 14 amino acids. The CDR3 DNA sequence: TGTGCCAGCAGATCGAGGGGGGGCGAGGAAAAACTGTTTTTT. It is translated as CASRSRGGEEKLFF. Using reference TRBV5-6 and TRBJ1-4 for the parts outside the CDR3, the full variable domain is DAGVTQSPTHLIKTRGQQVTLRCSPKSGHDTVSWYQQALGQGPQFIFQYYEEEERQRGNFPDRFSGHQFPNYSSELNVNALLLGDSALYLCASRSRGGEEKLFFGSGTQLSVL.